A selection of T cell receptor beta chains follows, all from one sample in a study of PD-L1 blockade in urothelial cancer. TCRdb's table, derived via immunoSEQ multiplex PCR, lists solely in-frame clones and lacks some. The sample lists 55,000 to 80,000 clones; approximately 84% were seen once. This specimen was PBMCs, taken around atezolizumab (anti-PD-L1) treatment. The origin of the receptors is a man in his 60s with urothelial cancer. CDR3s include the opening cysteine and the closing phenylalanine or tryptophan. Each record gives: CDR3 length, J gene, D gene, clone size, V gene, CDR3 protein, CDR3 DNA. D genes are given only for firm matches. A clone size is listed for some rows: how often the clone was seen (once, few, many), or a class if it is expanded.

>13|TRBJ2-5|TRBD1|once|TRBV18
CASSPNRGETQYF
TGTGCCAGCTCACCAAACAGGGGAGAGACCCAGTACTTC
>15|TRBJ2-7|TRBD1|-|TRBV4-1
CASSQVKGATYEQYF
TGCGCCAGCAGCCAAGTCAAGGGGGCTACCTACGAGCAGTACTTC
>15|TRBJ1-4|-|-|TRBV6-6
CASSYPMGTYEKLFF
TGTGCCAGCAGTTACCCTATGGGGACTTATGAAAAACTGTTTTTT
>14|TRBJ1-2|-|few|TRBV18
CASSPRVQDYGYTF
TGTGCCAGCTCACCACGGGTCCAGGACTATGGCTACACCTTC
>16|TRBJ1-6|TRBD1|-|TRBV6-5
CASSYSRDRENSPLHF
TGTGCCAGCAGTTACTCGAGGGACAGAGAAAATTCACCCCTCCACTTT
>13|TRBJ1-2|-|-|TRBV6-5
CASSYRDNYGYTF
TGTGCCAGCAGTTACCGGGATAACTATGGCTACACCTTC
>13|TRBJ2-5|-|-|TRBV6-1
CASSLPGEETQYF
TGTGCCAGCAGCCTACCAGGGGAAGAGACCCAGTACTTC
>17|TRBJ2-3|TRBD1|-|TRBV7-9
CASSFTTGDRGYDTQYF
TGTGCCAGCAGCTTCACGACGGGGGACAGGGGATATGATACGCAGTATTTT
>14|TRBJ2-7|TRBD1|-|TRBV4-1
CASSQPDRAHEQYF
TGCGCCAGCAGCCAACCGGACAGGGCTCACGAGCAGTACTTC
>14|TRBJ2-7|TRBD1|-|TRBV2
CASSPGTGTYEQYF
TGTGCCAGCAGTCCCGGGACAGGGACCTACGAGCAGTACTTC
>18|TRBJ2-6|TRBD1|-|TRBV7-3
CASSPRTGIPSGANVLTF
TGTGCCAGCAGTCCCAGGACAGGGATACCCTCTGGGGCCAACGTCCTGACTTTC
>18|TRBJ2-3|TRBD2|-|TRBV4-1
CASSHASRASGFTDTQYF
TGCGCCAGCAGCCACGCCTCCAGGGCTAGCGGCTTCACAGATACGCAGTATTTT
>14|TRBJ1-5|-|-|TRBV7-9
CASSLGGGPEPQHF
TGTGCCAGCAGCTTAGGGGGGGGGCCGGAGCCCCAGCATTTT
>13|TRBJ2-7|-|-|TRBV19
CASSRDTYYEQYF
TGTGCCAGCTCCCGGGATACCTACTACGAGCAGTACTTC
>13|TRBJ2-7|-|once|TRBV5-1
CASSLEQSLEQYF
TGCGCCAGCAGCTTGGAACAGTCCCTCGAGCAGTACTTC
>18|TRBJ2-6|TRBD1|-|TRBV14
CASSLRTGWVSGANVLTF
TGTGCCAGCAGCCTACGGACAGGGTGGGTCTCTGGGGCCAACGTCCTGACTTTC
>11|TRBJ2-3|-|-|TRBV11-2
CASSLASTQYF
TGTGCCAGCAGCTTAGCCAGTACGCAGTATTTT
>15|TRBJ2-5|TRBD1|-|TRBV25-1
CASSVGAGGRETQYF
TGTGCCAGCTCAGTGGGGGCAGGGGGTCGGGAGACCCAGTACTTC
>16|TRBJ1-1|TRBD1|-|TRBV7-9
CASSLTPRQGGTEAFF
TGTGCCAGCAGCTTAACCCCCCGACAGGGAGGCACTGAAGCTTTCTTT
>14|TRBJ2-3|-|-|TRBV18
CASSPAGHTDTQYF
TGTGCCAGCTCACCGGCAGGGCACACAGATACGCAGTATTTT
>15|TRBJ2-1|-|-|TRBV7-2
CASSYGGGRYNEQFF
TGTGCCAGCAGCTACGGTGGTGGTCGTTACAATGAGCAGTTCTTC
>17|TRBJ1-4|TRBD1|-|TRBV15
CATSSGRTGGTNEKLFF
TGTGCCACCAGCAGTGGCCGGACAGGGGGCACTAATGAAAAACTGTTTTTT
>15|TRBJ1-2|-|few|TRBV7-2
CASSLDSDSPWGYTF
TGTGCCAGCAGCTTAGACAGCGACAGTCCGTGGGGCTACACCTTC
>14|TRBJ1-4|TRBD1|-|TRBV6-1
CASRQGAENEKLFF
TGTGCCAGCAGACAGGGGGCTGAGAATGAAAAACTGTTTTTT
>17|TRBJ1-1|-|-|TRBV5-1
CASSSLLSPGMGTEAFF
TGCGCCAGCAGCTCCCTACTTAGCCCAGGGATGGGGACTGAAGCTTTCTTT
>15|TRBJ1-2|-|few|TRBV11-3
CASTGDGGQGYGYTF
TGTGCCAGCACCGGGGACGGGGGGCAGGGCTATGGCTACACCTTC
>15|TRBJ2-3|-|-|TRBV18
CASSPSQGSTDTQYF
TGTGCCAGCTCACCGTCTCAGGGCAGCACAGATACGCAGTATTTT
>15|TRBJ2-7|-|-|TRBV2
CASSSRTLSSYEQYF
TGTGCCAGCAGCTCTCGGACACTCTCCTCCTACGAGCAGTACTTC
>16|TRBJ1-4|-|-|TRBV5-1
CASSLGRGVGNEKLFF
TGCGCCAGCAGCTTGGGCCGGGGTGTTGGTAATGAAAAACTGTTTTTT
>14|TRBJ1-1|-|-|TRBV27
CASSVSGTPHEAFF
TGTGCCAGCAGTGTCTCGGGGACACCTCATGAAGCTTTCTTT
>16|TRBJ1-3|-|-|TRBV19
CASSTPAGRSGNTIYF
TGTGCCAGTAGTACCCCGGCAGGGCGGTCTGGAAACACCATATATTTT
>15|TRBJ2-1|TRBD2|-|TRBV14
CASSQAEAGGSKQFF
TGTGCCAGCAGCCAAGCCGAAGCGGGGGGTAGTAAGCAGTTCTTC
>13|TRBJ2-2|-|-|TRBV7-6
CASSFGRGGELFF
TGTGCCAGCAGCTTTGGTAGGGGCGGGGAGCTGTTTTTT
>15|TRBJ2-1|-|few|TRBV4-1
CASSQVYTSTDEQFF
TGCGCCAGCAGCCAAGTTTACACTAGCACCGATGAGCAGTTCTTC
>14|TRBJ2-7|TRBD2|-|TRBV29-1
CSVAREAHRGEQYF
TGCAGCGTTGCTCGGGAGGCTCATAGGGGCGAGCAGTACTTC
>14|TRBJ1-3|-|many|TRBV27
CASSQRGTGNTIYF
TGTGCCAGCAGCCAACGGGGGACTGGAAACACCATATATTTT
>12|TRBJ1-3|-|-|TRBV7-9
CASSLLGNTIYF
TGTGCCAGCAGCCTCCTTGGAAACACCATATATTTT
>15|TRBJ1-2|TRBD1|-|TRBV7-2
CASSPDRTRGYGYTF
TGTGCCAGCAGCCCGGACAGGACGCGCGGCTATGGCTACACCTTC
>15|TRBJ1-2|TRBD1|-|TRBV5-1
CASSLTGEGPYGYTF
TGCGCCAGCAGCCTGACAGGGGAGGGGCCCTATGGCTACACCTTC
>14|TRBJ2-2|-|-|TRBV5-1
CASSPDGGTGELFF
TGCGCCAGCAGCCCCGACGGAGGGACCGGGGAGCTGTTTTTT
>11|TRBJ2-3|-|-|TRBV11-3
CASSRGDTQYF
TGTGCCAGCAGCCGGGGGGATACGCAGTATTTT
>15|TRBJ1-2|-|few|TRBV5-1
CASRYVPTANYGYTF
TGCGCCAGCAGATACGTCCCGACAGCTAACTATGGCTACACCTTC
>14|TRBJ1-3|-|-|TRBV30
CAWNPQPQGNTIYF
TGTGCCTGGAATCCACAACCCCAGGGAAACACCATATATTTT
>15|TRBJ1-6|TRBD1|-|TRBV6-5
CASSYSRQGARPLHF
TGTGCCAGCAGTTACTCGAGACAGGGGGCGAGACCCCTCCACTTT
>15|TRBJ1-5|-|-|TRBV28
CASLYPGQGHQPQHF
TGTGCCAGTTTATATCCCGGCCAGGGGCATCAGCCCCAGCATTTT
>16|TRBJ1-1|TRBD1|-|TRBV12-5
CASGFGTEQSNTEAFF
TGTGCTAGTGGGTTTGGGACAGAACAATCGAACACTGAAGCTTTCTTT
>17|TRBJ2-5|TRBD2|-|TRBV2
CASRAGTSSRYQETQYF
TGTGCCAGCAGGGCCGGGACTAGCTCTCGGTACCAAGAGACCCAGTACTTC
>16|TRBJ2-3|-|-|TRBV5-6
CASSFVSVEGTDTQYF
TGTGCCAGCAGCTTTGTTTCAGTAGAGGGTACAGATACGCAGTATTTT
>14|TRBJ2-1|-|-|TRBV7-3
CASSLTGVGNEQFF
TGTGCCAGCAGCTTAACAGGGGTCGGCAATGAGCAGTTCTTC
>14|TRBJ1-2|-|-|TRBV6-5
CASSYTQTNYGYTF
TGTGCCAGCAGTTACACGCAAACAAACTATGGCTACACCTTC
>15|TRBJ2-4|-|-|TRBV2
CASSDALGRGNIQYF
TGTGCCAGCAGTGACGCACTGGGGCGCGGAAACATTCAGTACTTC
>17|TRBJ1-4|TRBD1|-|TRBV4-1
CASSQDGQGASNEKLFF
TGCGCCAGCAGCCAAGACGGACAGGGGGCGTCTAATGAAAAACTGTTTTTT
>12|TRBJ1-6|-|-|TRBV28
CASSLRESPLHF
TGTGCCAGCAGTTTACGGGAGTCACCCCTCCACTTT
>15|TRBJ2-5|-|-|TRBV27
CASSWGGGAKETQYF
TGTGCCAGCAGTTGGGGTGGGGGGGCCAAAGAGACCCAGTACTTC
>13|TRBJ2-2|-|few|TRBV6-4
CASRPTSTGELFF
TGTGCCAGCAGACCGACATCAACCGGGGAGCTGTTTTTT